This entry is about one T cell receptor beta chain. The antigen is unknown. The use of a sample-barcoded 5' primer and a J-beta primer mix characterized a second PCR of roughly 6 to 11 cycles. Every single cDNA molecule received a tag from a template-switch adaptor with 12 random nucleotides. One entry per CDR3 protein results from TCRdb running MiXCR on the 5' RACE reads. This sample has around 1,100,000 distinct CDR3 sequences, with 30% to 40% found just once. Trimming took off 4 bases at V and 7 bases at J, with 13 bases between the two ends. The CDR3 has 13 amino acids. Germline CDR1 KGHDR, CDR2 SFDVKD. The data were taken from a study of blood T cells in healthy people across ages. Study-level results: Fewer expanded clones and more diversity marked long-lived versus aged donors. Lack of knowledge of donor CMV status possibly confounded expanded clonotype changes. Estimates of diversity drawn from one million T cells were considered underestimates.

The sequenced sample consisted of blood. The chain combines TRBV24-1 with TRBJ2-7; no definite D call. This sequence was found in a young man in good health. CDR3 residues: CATSEGRYNEQYF. The DNA of the CDR3 is TGTGCCACCAGTGAAGGCAGATACAATGAGCAGTACTTC.